This T cell receptor (beta chain) was documented in a study of shared clonotypes between healthy human individuals. Study conclusions and caveats: Sorted-subset sequencing was shown by rarefaction to be incomplete despite large depth.

Using immunoSEQ multiplex PCR, the repertoire was profiled, and TCRdb retains in-frame clones only, with some absent. The data show about 600,000 clones, over 95% seen once. With regard to this clone: Its antigen is not known.

It was CD45RO-negative cells, positively selected for CCR7, that made up naive CD8 cells, with terminally differentiated effector memory CD45RA+ cells excluded. There are 12 residues in the CDR3. Germline-derived CDR1 and CDR2 are MNHEY and SMNVEV (reference sequence). Trimming removed 5 bases from V and 3 bases from J, with 8 bases in between. The chain employs TRBV27 and TRBJ2-7; no definite D call. The TCR originated in a woman under 40 in good health. The sequenced material came from naive CD8+ T cells sorted from blood. This chain's CDR3 is CASSNSIYEQYF. In nucleotides, the CDR3 is TGTGCCAGCAGTAACTCAATCTACGAGCAGTACTTC.